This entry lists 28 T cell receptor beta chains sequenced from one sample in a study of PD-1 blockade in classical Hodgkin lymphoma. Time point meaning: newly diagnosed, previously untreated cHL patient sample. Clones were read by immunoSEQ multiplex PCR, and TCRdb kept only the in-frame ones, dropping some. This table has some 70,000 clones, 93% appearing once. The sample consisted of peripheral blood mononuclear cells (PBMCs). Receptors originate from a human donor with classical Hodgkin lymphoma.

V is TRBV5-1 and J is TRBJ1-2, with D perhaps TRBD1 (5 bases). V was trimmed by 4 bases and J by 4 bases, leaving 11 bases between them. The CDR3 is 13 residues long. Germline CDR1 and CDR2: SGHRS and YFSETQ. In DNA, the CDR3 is TGCGCCAGCAGCACCGGGGGTCTCTATGGCTACACCTTC. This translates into CASSTGGLYGYTF.

The CDR3 here is CASSMGTGLTLNTIYF. CDR3 DNA: TGTGCCAGTAGTATGGGGACAGGGCTCACTTTGAACACCATATATTTT. This chain joins TRBV19 and TRBJ1-3, with 9 bases identical to TRBD1. V was clipped by 3 bases and J by 7 bases; unmatched bases: 10. This CDR3 comprises 16 residues. Germline CDR1 and CDR2: LNHDA and SQIVND (reference sequence). Based on the CDR3 plus reference TRBV19 and TRBJ1-3, the full variable domain is DGGITQSPKYLFRKEGQNVTLSCEQNLNHDAMYWYRQDPGQGLRLIYYSQIVNDFQKGDIAEGYSVSREKKESFPLTVTSAQKNPTAFYLCASSMGTGLTLNTIYFGEGSWLTVV.

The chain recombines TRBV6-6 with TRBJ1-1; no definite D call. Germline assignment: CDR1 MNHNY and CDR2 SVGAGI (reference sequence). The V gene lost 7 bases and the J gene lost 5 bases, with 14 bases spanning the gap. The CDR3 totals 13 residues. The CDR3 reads CASTREGRTEAFF. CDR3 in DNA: TGTGCCAGCACCCGAGAGGGAAGGACTGAAGCTTTCTTT.

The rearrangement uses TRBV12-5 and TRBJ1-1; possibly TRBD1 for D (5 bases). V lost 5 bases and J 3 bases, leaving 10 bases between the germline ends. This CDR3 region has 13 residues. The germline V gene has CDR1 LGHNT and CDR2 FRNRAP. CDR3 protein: CASGRQTDTEAFF. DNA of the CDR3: TGTGCTAGTGGTCGACAGACCGACACTGAAGCTTTCTTT.

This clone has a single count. Written as DNA, the CDR3 is TGTGCCAGCAGTCCGACCCCCGGGACAGGGATCCATGGCTACACCTTC. Amino acid sequence: CASSPTPGTGIHGYTF. The V call is TRBV27, the J call TRBJ1-2; 9 positions match TRBD1. CDR1 is MNHEY, CDR2 SMNVEV, per germline (reference sequence). The ends lost 5 bases at V and 6 bases at J; junction bases unmatched: 13. CDR3 length: 16 amino acids.

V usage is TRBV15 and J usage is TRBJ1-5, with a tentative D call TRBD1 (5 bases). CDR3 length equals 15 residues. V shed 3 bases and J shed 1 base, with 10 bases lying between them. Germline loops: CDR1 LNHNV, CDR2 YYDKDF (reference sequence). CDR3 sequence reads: CATSSGDGSNQPQHF. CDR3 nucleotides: TGTGCCACCAGCAGTGGGGACGGGAGCAATCAGCCCCAGCATTTT.

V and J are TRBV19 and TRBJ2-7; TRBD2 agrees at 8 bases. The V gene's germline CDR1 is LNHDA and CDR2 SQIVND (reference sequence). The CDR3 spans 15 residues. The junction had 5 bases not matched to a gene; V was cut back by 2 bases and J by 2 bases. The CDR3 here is CASSINAGGTYEQYF. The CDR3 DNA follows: TGTGCCAGTAGTATAAATGCGGGGGGCACCTACGAGCAGTACTTC.

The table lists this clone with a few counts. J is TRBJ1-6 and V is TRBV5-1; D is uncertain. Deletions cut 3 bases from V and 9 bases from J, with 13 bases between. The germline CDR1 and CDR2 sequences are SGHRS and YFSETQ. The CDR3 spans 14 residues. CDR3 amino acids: CASSSDGSGSPLHF. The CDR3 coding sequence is TGCGCCAGCAGCTCGGACGGCTCCGGTTCACCCCTCCACTTT.

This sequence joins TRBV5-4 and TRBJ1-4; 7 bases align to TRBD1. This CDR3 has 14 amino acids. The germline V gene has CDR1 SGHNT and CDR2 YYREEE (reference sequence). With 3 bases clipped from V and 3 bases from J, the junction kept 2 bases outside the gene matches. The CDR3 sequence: CASSSGQANEKLFF. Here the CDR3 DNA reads TGTGCCAGCAGCTCCGGACAGGCTAATGAAAAACTGTTTTTT.

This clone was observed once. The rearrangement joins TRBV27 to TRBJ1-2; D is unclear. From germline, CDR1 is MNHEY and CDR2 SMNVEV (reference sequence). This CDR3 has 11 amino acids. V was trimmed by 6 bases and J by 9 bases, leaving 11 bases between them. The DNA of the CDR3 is TGTGCCAGCAGCCCCCCCCGGAGCTACACCTTC. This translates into CASSPPRSYTF.

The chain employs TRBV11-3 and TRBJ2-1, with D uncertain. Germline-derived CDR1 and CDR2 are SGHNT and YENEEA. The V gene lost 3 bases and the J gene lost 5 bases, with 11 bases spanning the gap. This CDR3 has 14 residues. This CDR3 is CASSFQTQDNEQFF. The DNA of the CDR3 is TGTGCCAGCAGCTTCCAAACCCAAGACAATGAGCAGTTCTTC.

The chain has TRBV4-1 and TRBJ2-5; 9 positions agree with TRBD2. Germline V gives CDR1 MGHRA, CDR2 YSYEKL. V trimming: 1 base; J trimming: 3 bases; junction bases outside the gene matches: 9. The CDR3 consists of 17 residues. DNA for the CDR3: TGCGCCAGCAGCCAAGGCCCTAGCGGGGCCATAGAAGAGACCCAGTACTTC. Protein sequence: CASSQGPSGAIEETQYF.

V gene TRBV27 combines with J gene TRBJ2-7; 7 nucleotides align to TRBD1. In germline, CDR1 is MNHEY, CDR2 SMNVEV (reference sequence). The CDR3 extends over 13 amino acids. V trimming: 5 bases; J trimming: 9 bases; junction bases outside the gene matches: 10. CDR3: CASSPTGALRQYF. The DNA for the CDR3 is TGTGCCAGCAGTCCTACAGGGGCCCTTCGGCAGTACTTC.

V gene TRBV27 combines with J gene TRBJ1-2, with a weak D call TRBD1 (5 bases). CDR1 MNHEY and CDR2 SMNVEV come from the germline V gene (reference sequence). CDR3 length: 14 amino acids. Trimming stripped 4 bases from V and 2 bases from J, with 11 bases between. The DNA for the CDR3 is TGTGCCAGCAGTTCCTCGGGGGGGAACTATGGCTACACCTTC. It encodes CASSSSGGNYGYTF.

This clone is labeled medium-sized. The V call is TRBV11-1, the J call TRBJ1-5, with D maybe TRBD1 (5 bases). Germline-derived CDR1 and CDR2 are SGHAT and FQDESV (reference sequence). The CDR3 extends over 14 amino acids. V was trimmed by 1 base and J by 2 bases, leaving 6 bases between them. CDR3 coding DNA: TGTGCCAGCAGCTTAGAACAGGGCAATCAGCCCCAGCATTTT. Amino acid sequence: CASSLEQGNQPQHF.

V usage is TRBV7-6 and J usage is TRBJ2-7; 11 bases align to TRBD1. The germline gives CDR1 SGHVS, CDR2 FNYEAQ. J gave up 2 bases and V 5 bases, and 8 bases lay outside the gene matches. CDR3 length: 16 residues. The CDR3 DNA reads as TGTGCCAGCAGCCCGGAATGGGACAGGGGGGCCTACGAGCAGTACTTC. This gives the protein CASSPEWDRGAYEQYF.

The CDR3 nucleotides read TGTGCCAGCGACCGCCCGGGGTCCTACGAGCAGTACTTC. Translated, it gives CASDRPGSYEQYF. J is TRBJ2-7 and V is TRBV28, with D possibly TRBD2 on 5 matching bases. This CDR3 is 13 amino acids long. V lost 8 bases and J 1 base, leaving 12 bases between the germline ends. Germline CDR1 reads MDHEN; CDR2 reads SYDVKM.

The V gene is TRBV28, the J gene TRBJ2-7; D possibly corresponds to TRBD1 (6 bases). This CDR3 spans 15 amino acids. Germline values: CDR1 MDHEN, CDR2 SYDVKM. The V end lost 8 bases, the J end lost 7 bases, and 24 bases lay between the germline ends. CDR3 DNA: TGTGCCAGCCACGCCTCGGGGACAAGAGCGTCGGAGCAGTACTTC. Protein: CASHASGTRASEQYF.

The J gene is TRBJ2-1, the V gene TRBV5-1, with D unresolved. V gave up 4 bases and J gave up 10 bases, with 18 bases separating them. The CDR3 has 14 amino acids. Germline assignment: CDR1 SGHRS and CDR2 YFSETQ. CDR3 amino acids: CASSPLTLSREQFF. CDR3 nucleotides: TGCGCCAGCAGCCCCCTGACCCTTAGTCGGGAGCAGTTCTTC.

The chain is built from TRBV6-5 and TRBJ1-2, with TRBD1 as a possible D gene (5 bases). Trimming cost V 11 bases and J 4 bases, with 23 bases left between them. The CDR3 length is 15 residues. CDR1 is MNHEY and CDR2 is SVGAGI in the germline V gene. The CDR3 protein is CAGSGGPWPTYGYTF. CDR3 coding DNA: TGTGCCGGATCCGGGGGTCCGTGGCCTACCTATGGCTACACCTTC.

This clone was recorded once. The CDR3 DNA follows: TGTGCCAGCAGTTACTCCCGACAGGCGGGGACCCAGTACTTC. Translating it yields CASSYSRQAGTQYF. The rearrangement joins TRBV6-6 to TRBJ2-5; D perhaps matches TRBD1 (6 bases). Looked up from germline, CDR1 is MNHNY and CDR2 is SVGAGI (reference sequence). This CDR3 spans 14 amino acids. V was trimmed by 0 bases and J by 7 bases, leaving 12 bases between them.

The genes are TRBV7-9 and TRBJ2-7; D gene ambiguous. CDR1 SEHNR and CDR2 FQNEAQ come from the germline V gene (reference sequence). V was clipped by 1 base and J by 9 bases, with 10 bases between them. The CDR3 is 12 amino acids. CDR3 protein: CASSLEGLGQYF. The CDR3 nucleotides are TGTGCCAGCAGCTTAGAGGGCCTCGGGCAGTACTTC.

CDR3 amino acids: CAWGTVGYEQYF. The DNA for the CDR3 is TGTGCCTGGGGGACAGTAGGGTACGAGCAGTACTTC. V and J are TRBV30 and TRBJ2-7; 7 nucleotides align to TRBD1. The junction had 5 bases not matched to a gene; V was cut back by 5 bases and J by 4 bases. This CDR3 spans 12 amino acids. Germline CDR1 reads GTSNPN; CDR2 reads SVGIG (reference sequence). The complete variable domain, with remaining parts taken from reference TRBV30 and TRBJ2-7, reads SQTIHQWPATLVQPVGSPLSLECTVEGTSNPNLYWYRQAAGRGLQLLFYSVGIGQISSEVPQNLSASRPQDRQFILSSKKLLLSDSGFYLCAWGTVGYEQYFGPGTRLTVT.

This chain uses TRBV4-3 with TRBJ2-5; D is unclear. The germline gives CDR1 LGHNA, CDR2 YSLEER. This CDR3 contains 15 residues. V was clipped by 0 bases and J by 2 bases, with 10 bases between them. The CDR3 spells CASSQDLVRQETQYF. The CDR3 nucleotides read TGCGCCAGCAGCCAAGACTTAGTACGGCAAGAGACCCAGTACTTC.

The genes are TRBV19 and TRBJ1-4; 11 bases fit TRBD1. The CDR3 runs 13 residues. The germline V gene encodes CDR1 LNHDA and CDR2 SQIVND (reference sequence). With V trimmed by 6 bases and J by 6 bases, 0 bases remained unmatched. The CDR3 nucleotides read TGTGCCAGTAGGGACAGGGGGCATGAAAAACTGTTTTTT. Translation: CASRDRGHEKLFF.

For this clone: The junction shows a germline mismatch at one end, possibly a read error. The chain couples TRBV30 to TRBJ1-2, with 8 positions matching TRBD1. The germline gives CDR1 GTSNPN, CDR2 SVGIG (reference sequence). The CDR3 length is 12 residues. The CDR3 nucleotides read TGTGTCTGGACCCAGGGGGCCTATGGCTACACCTTC. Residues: CVWTQGAYGYTF.

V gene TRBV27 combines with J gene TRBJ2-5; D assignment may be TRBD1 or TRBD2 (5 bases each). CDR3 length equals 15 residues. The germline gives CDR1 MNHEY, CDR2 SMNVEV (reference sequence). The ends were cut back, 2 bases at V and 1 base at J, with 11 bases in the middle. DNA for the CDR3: TGTGCCAGCAGTTTAGAGGGGAAGCCCCAAGAGACCCAGTACTTC. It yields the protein CASSLEGKPQETQYF.

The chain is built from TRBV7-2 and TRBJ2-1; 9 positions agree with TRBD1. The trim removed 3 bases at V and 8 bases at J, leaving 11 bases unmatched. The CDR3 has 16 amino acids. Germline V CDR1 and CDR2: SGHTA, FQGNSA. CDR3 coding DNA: TGTGCCAGCAGCTTCCATGGGACAGGGTTGGTGGATGAGCAGTTCTTC. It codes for CASSFHGTGLVDEQFF.